This T cell receptor (beta chain) came from a study of cytomegalovirus exposure and HLA in healthy donors. General study points: It was approximately 170 TCR beta chains that were listed as cytomegalovirus-associated.

This CDR3 is 12 amino acids long. V lost 5 bases, J lost 5 bases, and 2 bases stayed unmatched. The germline V gene has CDR1 LNHNV and CDR2 YYDKDF (reference sequence). Separation from the roughly 680-subject first cohort characterized the 120-subject validation cohort, to which the donors belonged. As for this clone: Antigen: not known.

Repertoires were generated with immunoSEQ multiplex PCR, while TCRdb's copy carries only in-frame clones and drops some. Here the sample spans hundreds of thousands of clones, roughly 90% being singletons. Sequencing used PBMCs. This chain connects TRBV15 to TRBJ2-5; the match to TRBD2 covers 7 bases. This TCR derives from a woman aged 18-30 years in good health and CMV-seronegative. The CDR3 sequence is CATSLLAETQYF. DNA of the CDR3: TGTGCCACCAGCTTACTAGCGGAGACCCAGTACTTC.